This T cell receptor (beta chain) appears in the sequencing data of a study of a mutant IDH1 vaccine in newly diagnosed glioma. Libraries were prepared by immunoSEQ multiplex PCR; TCRdb keeps only in-frame clonotypes and omits some of them. Among over 80,000 clones listed, approximately 90% were seen once. Worth noting for this clone: Its antigen is not identified.

Time point: baseline, week 1 (first vaccination visit). The treatment denotes: pre-vaccination baseline after standard-of-care therapy. The V gene's germline CDR1 is SGDLS and CDR2 YYNGEE. The V and J ends lost 0 bases and 3 bases, in that order; junction bases with no gene match: 6. The length of the CDR3 is 15 residues. Study-level points and caveats: Changes to the top peripheral T cell clonotypes appeared unrelated to pseudoprogression.

The sequencing used PBMCs, collected from a glioma patient treated with radiotherapy, temozolomide or both. This clonotype originated in a woman between 45 and 65 years old with glioma. The chain employs TRBV9 and TRBJ2-7, with 7 bases fitting TRBD1. The CDR3, as DNA: TGTGCCAGCAGCGTAGCTAACGGACAGGACTACGAGCAGTACTTC. It yields the protein CASSVANGQDYEQYF.